This T cell receptor (beta chain) was recorded in a study of OX40 agonist ivuxolimab in advanced cancers. Study in general: Patients enrolled in dose escalation were diagnosed with hepatocellular carcinoma, melanoma, renal cell or head and neck cancer.

This table comes from immunoSEQ multiplex PCR, and its TCRdb copy is limited to in-frame clones, with some not included. Of fewer than 25,000 clones in the sample, over 80% were seen once. Whole-study results and caveats: Compared with CD4+, CD8+ T cells on average had more expanded clones. Determination of antigen specificity was not performed for the expanded peripheral T cells. Low normalized T-cell clonal expansion was additionally recorded for some nonresponders.

This clone occurred once. Its antigen is currently unknown. V was cut by 4 bases and J by 3 bases, with 18 bases left in between. Germline V gives CDR1 LGHNA, CDR2 YSLEER. This CDR3 region has 16 residues. This chain connects TRBV4-3 to TRBJ1-1; tentatively, D is TRBD1 (6 bases). The receptor was derived from an adult with an advanced solid tumor such as melanoma, head and neck, liver or kidney cancer. The specimen comprised CD4+ or CD8+ T cells sorted from blood, sampled in a trial of the OX40 agonist ivuxolimab. CDR3: CASSPKGRGIDTEAFF. In nucleotides, the CDR3 is TGCGCCAGCAGCCCAAAGGGGAGGGGGATTGACACTGAAGCTTTCTTT.